This record covers a single T cell receptor (beta chain). The antigen is unknown. The data were obtained in a study of T cell repertoires in cytomegalovirus infection. Turning to the study itself: Both CMV infection and a matching HLA type were indicated by public TCR beta signatures. Study observations and caveats: Cumulative frequency of public TCR beta families picked out carriers of CMV plus the relevant HLA. In two of eight donors, the top clonotype was HLA-C-restricted CMV-specific.

CDR1 and CDR2 (germline): MDHEN, SYDVKM. The CDR3 runs to 15 residues. Trimming removed 2 bases from V and 7 bases from J; junction bases left unmatched: 7. TCRdb fed the reads into MiXCR, producing one record per CDR3 protein. Among some 230,000 distinct CDR3 sequences listed, approximately 22% were seen once. The sequenced material came from CD8+ T cells from PBMCs. This TCR came from a human donor in good health (CMV status not recorded). Some clones in this sample may be carry-over from other donors' samples. The rearrangement uses TRBV28 and TRBJ2-5; 10 bases match TRBD1. The CDR3 DNA is TGTGCCAGCAGTTTAGGTGGGACAGGGGTCGGGACCCAGTACTTC. Its translation: CASSLGGTGVGTQYF.